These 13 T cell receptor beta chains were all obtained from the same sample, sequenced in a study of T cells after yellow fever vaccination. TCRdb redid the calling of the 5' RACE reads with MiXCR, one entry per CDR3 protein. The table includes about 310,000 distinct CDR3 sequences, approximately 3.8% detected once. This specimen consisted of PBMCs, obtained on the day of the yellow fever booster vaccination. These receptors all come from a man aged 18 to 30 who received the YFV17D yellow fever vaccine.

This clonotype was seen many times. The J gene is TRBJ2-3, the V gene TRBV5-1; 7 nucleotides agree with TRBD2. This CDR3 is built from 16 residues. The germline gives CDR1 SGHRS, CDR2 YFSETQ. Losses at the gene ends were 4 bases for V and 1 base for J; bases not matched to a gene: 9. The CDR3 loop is CASSGWSSGRTDTQYF. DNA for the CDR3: TGCGCCAGCAGCGGGTGGTCTAGCGGACGCACAGATACGCAGTATTTT.

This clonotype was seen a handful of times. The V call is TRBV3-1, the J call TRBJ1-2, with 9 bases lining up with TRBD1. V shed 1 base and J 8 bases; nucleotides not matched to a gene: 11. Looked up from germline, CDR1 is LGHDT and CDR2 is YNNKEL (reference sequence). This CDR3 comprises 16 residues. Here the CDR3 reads CASSQGTGERWGGYTF. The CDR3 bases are TGTGCCAGCAGCCAAGGGACAGGGGAAAGGTGGGGAGGCTACACCTTC.

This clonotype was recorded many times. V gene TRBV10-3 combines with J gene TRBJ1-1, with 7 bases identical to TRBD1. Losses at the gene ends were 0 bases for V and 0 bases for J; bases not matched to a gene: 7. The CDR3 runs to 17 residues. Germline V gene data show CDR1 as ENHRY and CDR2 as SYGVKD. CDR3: CAISESFPDRLNTEAFF. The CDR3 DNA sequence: TGTGCCATCAGTGAGTCGTTCCCGGACAGGCTGAACACTGAAGCTTTCTTT.

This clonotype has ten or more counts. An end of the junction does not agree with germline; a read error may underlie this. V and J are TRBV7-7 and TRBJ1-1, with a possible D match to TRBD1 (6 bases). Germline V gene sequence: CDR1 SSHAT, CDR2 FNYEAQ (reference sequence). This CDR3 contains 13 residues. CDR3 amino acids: CASSAGVDTEAFF. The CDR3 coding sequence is TGTGCTAGCAGCGCAGGGGTAGACACTGAAGCTTTCTTT.

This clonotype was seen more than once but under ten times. CDR3 residues: CATNTGADGETQYF. Written as DNA, the CDR3 is TGCGCCACCAATACAGGGGCGGATGGAGAGACCCAGTACTTC. The chain couples TRBV5-1 to TRBJ2-5, with TRBD1 identical over 7 bases. The CDR3 length is 14 residues. The V gene's germline CDR1 is SGHRS and CDR2 YFSETQ. Germline trimming cut 9 bases from V and 4 bases from J; bases unmatched to any gene: 12.

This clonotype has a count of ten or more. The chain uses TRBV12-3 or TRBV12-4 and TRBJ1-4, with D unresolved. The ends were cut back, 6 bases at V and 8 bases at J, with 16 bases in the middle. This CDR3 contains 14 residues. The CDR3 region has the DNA TGTGCCAGCAGCCGGGGTCTCCGAGGCGAAAAACTGTTTTTT. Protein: CASSRGLRGEKLFF.

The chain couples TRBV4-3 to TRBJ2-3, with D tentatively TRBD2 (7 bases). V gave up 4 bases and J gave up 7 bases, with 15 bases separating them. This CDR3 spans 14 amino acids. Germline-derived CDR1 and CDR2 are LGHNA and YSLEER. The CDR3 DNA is TGCGCCAGCAGCCTAGGAGGGGGGGATAATACGCAGTATTTT. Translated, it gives CASSLGGGDNTQYF.

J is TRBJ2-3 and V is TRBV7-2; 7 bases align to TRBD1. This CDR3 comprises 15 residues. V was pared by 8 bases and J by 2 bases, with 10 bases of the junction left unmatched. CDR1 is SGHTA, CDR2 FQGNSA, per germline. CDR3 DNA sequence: TGTGCCAGCCCCAGAGGGACAGAACCCACAGATACGCAGTATTTT. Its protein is CASPRGTEPTDTQYF. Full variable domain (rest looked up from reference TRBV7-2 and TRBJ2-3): GAGVSQSPSNKVTEKGKDVELRCDPISGHTALYWYRQSLGQGLEFLIYFQGNSAPDKSGLPSDRFSAERTGGSVSTLTIQRTQQEDSAVYLCASPRGTEPTDTQYFGPGTRLTVL.

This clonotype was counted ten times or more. The DNA for the CDR3 is TGCGCCAGCAGCCATAGGACAGGGGAAAGCTACGAGCAGTACTTC. Protein product: CASSHRTGESYEQYF. This chain joins TRBV4-3 and TRBJ2-7, with 9 positions matching TRBD1. Germline values: CDR1 LGHNA, CDR2 YSLEER. V lost 3 bases to trimming and J lost 3 bases; unmatched junction nucleotides: 6. This CDR3 comprises 15 residues.

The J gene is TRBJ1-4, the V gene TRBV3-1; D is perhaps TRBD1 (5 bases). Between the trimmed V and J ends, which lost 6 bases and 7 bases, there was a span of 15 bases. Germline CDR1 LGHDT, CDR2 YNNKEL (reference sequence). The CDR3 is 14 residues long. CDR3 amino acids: CASSQGRVVEKLFF. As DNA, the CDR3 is TGTGCCAGCAGTCAGGGCAGGGTAGTTGAAAAACTGTTTTTT.

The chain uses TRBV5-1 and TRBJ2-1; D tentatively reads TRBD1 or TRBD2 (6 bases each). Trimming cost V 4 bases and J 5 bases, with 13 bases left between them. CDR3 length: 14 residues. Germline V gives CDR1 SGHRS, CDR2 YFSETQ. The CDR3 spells CASSAGGYNNEQFF. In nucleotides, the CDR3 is TGCGCCAGCAGCGCCGGGGGCTACAACAATGAGCAGTTCTTC.

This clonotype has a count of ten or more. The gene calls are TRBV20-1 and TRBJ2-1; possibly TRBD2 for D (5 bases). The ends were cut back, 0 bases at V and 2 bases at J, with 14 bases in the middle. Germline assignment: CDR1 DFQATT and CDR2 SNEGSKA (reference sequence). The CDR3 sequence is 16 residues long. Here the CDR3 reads CSARDFRGSTYNEQFF. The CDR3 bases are TGCAGTGCTAGAGACTTTCGGGGTAGCACCTACAATGAGCAGTTCTTC.

Here the CDR3 DNA reads TGTGCCATCAGTGGGACTAGCGGGGACGGCACAGATACGCAGTATTTT. Its translation is CAISGTSGDGTDTQYF. The V and J genes are TRBV10-3 and TRBJ2-3, with 12 bases identical to TRBD2. The CDR3 is made up of 16 amino acids. V lost 4 bases and J lost 1; bases outside the gene matches: 3. Germline CDR1 and CDR2: ENHRY and SYGVKD.